This is a list of T cell receptor beta chains from one sample in a study of blood T cell repertoires in COVID-19. Measured with immunoSEQ multiplex PCR; TCRdb has only the in-frame clones, and not every one. The data contain 150,000 to 200,000 clones, over 80% of them singletons. Material for sequencing was peripheral blood. These receptors were collected from a man aged 60-69 years with COVID-19, enrolled during active disease. Each CDR3 is given with its conserved first and last residue. A D gene is named only where the DNA matches it firmly. The listing skips clone size in some rows; elsewhere it reads once, few, many or a size class.

cdr3_aa cdr3_nt v_call d_call j_call clone_size
CASSVEAGAFGNTIYF TGTGCCAGCAGCGTAGAGGCAGGGGCATTCGGAAACACCATATATTTT TRBV9 - TRBJ1-3 -
CASSLATGQGTEAFF TGTGCCAGCAGCTTAGCCACAGGGCAGGGCACTGAAGCTTTCTTT TRBV7-9 - TRBJ1-1 once
CASRTGADYGYTF TGTGCCAGCAGGACAGGGGCGGACTATGGCTACACCTTC TRBV2 TRBD1 TRBJ1-2 -
CASSPGQGGTEAFF TGTGCCAGCAGCCCTGGACAGGGCGGTACTGAAGCTTTCTTT TRBV5-4 TRBD1 TRBJ1-1 few
CASSSAGGNQPQHF TGCGCCAGCAGCTCCGCAGGGGGAAATCAGCCCCAGCATTTT TRBV10-2 TRBD1 TRBJ1-5 -
CSVGFPLPYGYTF TGCAGCGTCGGGTTCCCGCTCCCCTATGGCTACACCTTC TRBV29-1 - TRBJ1-2 -
CASSASGQAYEQYF TGTGCCAGCAGCGCCTCGGGACAGGCCTACGAGCAGTACTTC TRBV11-2 TRBD1 TRBJ2-7 -
CASSSRVGTTNYGYTF TGTGCCAGCAGCTCCCGGGTCGGGACAACGAACTATGGCTACACCTTC TRBV5-8 - TRBJ1-2 -
CASSFVPGQREKLFF TGTGCCAGCAGCTTCGTTCCGGGACAGAGAGAAAAACTGTTTTTT TRBV7-2 TRBD1 TRBJ1-4 -
CASRPGQGAYEQYF TGTGCCAGCAGACCGGGACAGGGGGCGTACGAGCAGTACTTC TRBV27 TRBD1 TRBJ2-7 -
CASSFDLAATDTQYF TGCGCCAGCAGCTTTGACCTAGCGGCCACAGATACGCAGTATTTT TRBV5-1 TRBD2 TRBJ2-3 -
CAFHSRPGQGRETQYF TGTGCCTTCCACTCCAGGCCCGGACAGGGTCGAGAGACCCAGTACTTC TRBV30 TRBD1 TRBJ2-5 -
CASSQGTGNSNQPQHF TGTGCCAGCAGCCAAGGGACAGGGAATAGCAATCAGCCCCAGCATTTT TRBV3-1/TRBV3-2 TRBD1 TRBJ1-5 -
CAWSHRVAYGYTF TGTGCCTGGAGCCACAGGGTGGCTTATGGCTACACCTTC TRBV30 - TRBJ1-2 -
CASSSEGKTVNTEAFF TGTGCCAGCAGCTCCGAAGGGAAGACAGTGAACACTGAAGCTTTCTTT TRBV7-9 - TRBJ1-1 -
CAWSQRDRGIYGYTF TGTGCCTGGAGCCAACGGGACAGGGGGATCTATGGCTACACCTTC TRBV30 TRBD1 TRBJ1-2 -